This TCR beta chain is from a study of radiation and T cells in renal cell carcinoma. About the study: Nephrectomy followed 15 Gy stereotactic body radiation by 4 weeks. Study-level points and caveats: Top tumor clonotypes rose in blood 2 weeks post-radiation, then contracted.

Profiling relied on immunoSEQ multiplex PCR, and the TCRdb table lists in-frame clones only, not all of them. The repertoire consists of approximately 79,000 clones, with 82% occurring once and the leading ten covering approximately 6%. Of note for this clone: The antigen is undetermined.

Time point defined: blood 2 weeks post-SBRT. The treatment is: 15 Gy SBRT to primary tumor, nephrectomy 4 weeks later. After SBRT, blood was collected at 2 and 4 weeks, plus baseline. This renal cell carcinoma was of the clear cell type. The CDR3 sequence is 13 residues long. Trimming left V 8 bases short and J 4 bases short, with 12 bases between. The V gene's germline CDR1 is LNHDA and CDR2 SQIVND (reference sequence). The specimen comprised blood, sampled from a patient whose treatment included radiotherapy and nephrectomy. The sequence was obtained from a man in his fifties or sixties with renal cell carcinoma. The gene calls are TRBV19 and TRBJ1-5; possibly TRBD1 for D (5 bases). The CDR3 region is CASFAGHNQPQHF. CDR3 sequence (DNA): TGTGCCAGTTTCGCAGGGCATAATCAGCCCCAGCATTTT. Full variable domain (remainder filled in from reference TRBV19 and TRBJ1-5): DGGITQSPKYLFRKEGQNVTLSCEQNLNHDAMYWYRQDPGQGLRLIYYSQIVNDFQKGDIAEGYSVSREKKESFPLTVTSAQKNPTAFYLCASFAGHNQPQHFGDGTRLSIL.